Listed below are T cell receptor beta chains from one sample, sequenced in a study of T cell responses to AZD1222 COVID-19 vaccine. The assay was immunoSEQ multiplex PCR, and TCRdb's table has in-frame clones only and misses some. The sample carries 85,000 to 90,000 clones, under 95% recorded once. Material: peripheral blood, obtained on day 0 of AZD1222 vaccination. The receptor set was obtained from an adult in good health. The CDR3 runs from the conserved cysteine through the conserved F or W. The D gene is left open where the match is weak. Expanded clones are given a class, and other clones once, few, many or no size at all.

j_call,cdr3_length,clone_size,d_call,v_call,cdr3_aa,cdr3_nt
TRBJ1-2,14,-,-,TRBV5-1,CASSLVEGGYGYTF,TGCGCCAGCAGCTTGGTGGAAGGGGGGTATGGCTACACCTTC
TRBJ2-2,18,-,TRBD1,TRBV7-9,CASSNRDRGRESTGELFF,TGTGCCAGCAGCAACCGGGACAGGGGGCGTGAGTCGACCGGGGAGCTGTTTTTT
TRBJ2-7,11,-,-,TRBV6-5,CASSSRYEQYF,TGTGCCAGCAGTTCTCGGTACGAGCAGTACTTC
TRBJ2-7,16,-,TRBD2,TRBV14,CASSRRLASGSYEQYF,TGTGCCAGCAGCCGAAGACTGGCTAGCGGGAGCTACGAGCAGTACTTC
TRBJ2-1,17,-,TRBD1,TRBV24-1,CATSDPLGPGGYNEQFF,TGTGCCACCAGTGATCCCCTTGGGCCAGGGGGCTACAATGAGCAGTTCTTC
TRBJ1-2,13,-,-,TRBV18,CASSPGMSPGYTF,TGTGCCAGCTCACCAGGGATGTCGCCAGGCTACACCTTC
TRBJ2-7,14,few,-,TRBV5-6,CASSLEGWAYEQYF,TGTGCCAGCAGCTTGGAAGGTTGGGCTTACGAGCAGTACTTC
TRBJ2-1,10,few,-,TRBV4-2,CASSSHEQFF,TGTGCCAGCAGCTCCCATGAGCAGTTCTTC
TRBJ2-7,15,-,TRBD2,TRBV30,CAWSRQAGGPHEQYF,TGTGCCTGGAGCCGACAAGCGGGAGGGCCCCACGAGCAGTACTTC
TRBJ1-1,15,-,-,TRBV6-5,CASSYVDRGGTEAFF,TGTGCCAGCAGTTACGTCGACAGAGGGGGCACTGAAGCTTTCTTT
TRBJ1-1,15,-,-,TRBV4-2,CASSQDKWQDTEAFF,TGTGCCAGCAGCCAAGATAAGTGGCAAGACACTGAAGCTTTCTTT
TRBJ1-5,15,-,-,TRBV7-6,CASSPQSRGNQPQHF,TGTGCCAGCAGCCCACAAAGTAGGGGCAATCAGCCCCAGCATTTT
TRBJ1-3,13,-,-,TRBV14,CASRESRPDTIYF,TGTGCCAGCAGGGAGTCCAGGCCCGACACCATATATTTT
TRBJ1-4,17,-,TRBD1,TRBV5-1,CASSLVPPGQGNEKLFF,TGCGCCAGCAGCTTGGTCCCACCGGGACAGGGTAATGAAAAACTGTTTTTT
TRBJ1-5,17,-,TRBD1,TRBV2,CASRAGTGGYSNQPQHF,TGTGCCAGCAGGGCCGGGACAGGGGGATATAGCAATCAGCCCCAGCATTTT
TRBJ2-2,13,once,TRBD2,TRBV19,CASGTSFSGELFF,TGTGCCAGTGGGACTAGCTTTAGCGGGGAGCTGTTTTTT
TRBJ1-2,14,-,-,TRBV4-2,CASSHPTDSYGYTF,TGTGCCAGCAGCCACCCGACAGATTCTTATGGCTACACCTTC
TRBJ1-1,13,-,TRBD1,TRBV28,CASDIGQGARAFF,TGTGCCAGCGACATCGGACAGGGGGCTCGAGCTTTCTTT
TRBJ1-4,14,once,TRBD1,TRBV6-5,CASRVTGDNEKLFF,TGTGCCAGCAGGGTTACAGGGGATAATGAAAAACTGTTTTTT
TRBJ1-4,14,-,-,TRBV27,CASSPRWDNEKLFF,TGTGCCAGCAGTCCACGTTGGGATAATGAAAAACTGTTTTTT
TRBJ1-1,12,few,-,TRBV12-3/TRBV12-4,CASSSRANEAFF,TGTGCCAGCAGTTCCAGGGCGAATGAAGCTTTCTTT
TRBJ1-4,15,-,TRBD1,TRBV2,CASSEEGTGDEKLFF,TGTGCCAGCAGTGAAGAGGGGACAGGGGATGAAAAACTGTTTTTT
TRBJ1-5,13,-,-,TRBV4-1,CASSQDGNQPQHF,TGCGCCAGCAGCCAAGATGGGAATCAGCCCCAGCATTTT
TRBJ2-5,14,-,-,TRBV5-1,CASSRDSGEETQYF,TGCGCCAGCAGCAGGGACTCCGGGGAAGAGACCCAGTACTTC
TRBJ2-7,14,-,TRBD2,TRBV27,CTSSQGGVPYEQYF,TGTACCAGCAGTCAGGGAGGGGTCCCCTACGAGCAGTACTTC
TRBJ1-5,13,-,-,TRBV7-9,CASSRERNQPQHF,TGTGCCAGCAGCAGGGAGCGGAATCAGCCCCAGCATTTT
TRBJ1-2,13,-,-,TRBV6-5,CASKRGTAAGYTF,TGTGCCAGCAAACGTGGGACGGCCGCTGGCTACACCTTC
TRBJ2-3,15,-,-,TRBV19,CASSGLSGVPDTQYF,TGTGCCAGTAGTGGACTATCGGGAGTCCCAGATACGCAGTATTTT
TRBJ1-2,13,once,TRBD1,TRBV24-1,CATSAAGGDGYTF,TGTGCCACCAGTGCTGCAGGGGGCGACGGCTACACCTTC
TRBJ1-2,13,once,-,TRBV7-9,CASSLSQIYGYTF,TGTGCCAGCAGCTTAAGCCAGATCTATGGCTACACCTTC
TRBJ1-4,12,-,-,TRBV15,CATRGGDGKLFF,TGTGCCACCAGGGGAGGGGACGGAAAACTGTTTTTT
TRBJ2-1,16,-,TRBD1,TRBV14,CASSPLGQVKGVEQFF,TGTGCCAGCAGCCCTCTGGGACAGGTAAAAGGGGTTGAGCAGTTCTTC
TRBJ2-5,17,-,TRBD2,TRBV5-4,CASSLTGLAGGRETQYF,TGTGCCAGCAGCTTAACCGGACTAGCGGGGGGGCGGGAGACCCAGTACTTC
TRBJ2-5,16,few,TRBD1,TRBV7-9,CASSLGNRGDGETQYF,TGTGCCAGCAGCTTAGGCAACAGGGGAGACGGGGAGACCCAGTACTTC
TRBJ1-2,15,once,-,TRBV28,CASSVTQSRAYGYTF,TGTGCCAGCAGTGTAACCCAGTCTCGGGCCTATGGCTACACCTTC